Below, 23 T cell receptor beta chains from the same sample are listed, as sequenced in a study of control samples from healthy donors and cancer patients. Here immunoSEQ multiplex PCR was the method, and the copy in TCRdb shows in-frame clones only, minus some. The repertoire holds roughly 130,000 clones, with less than 95% as singletons. What was sequenced was blood. The receptors derive from a man younger than 35 in good health.

V is TRBV5-1 and J is TRBJ1-4; D is unresolved. V lost 5 bases and J 5 bases, leaving 13 bases between the germline ends. Germline CDR1 SGHRS, CDR2 YFSETQ. The CDR3 totals 14 residues. The CDR3 nucleotides are TGCGCCAGCAGGTCGGACGTCGGGAATGAAAAACTGTTTTTT. It translates to CASRSDVGNEKLFF.

V and J are TRBV19 and TRBJ1-5; D is undetermined. Per germline, CDR1 LNHDA and CDR2 SQIVND (reference sequence). V lost 4 bases, J lost 4 bases, and 11 bases lay in between. The CDR3 runs 14 residues. CDR3 DNA: TGTGCCAGTAGTACCTTCGGGAGGAATCAGCCCCAGCATTTT. Translation gives CASSTFGRNQPQHF. The full variable domain, completed using reference TRBV19 and TRBJ1-5, is DGGITQSPKYLFRKEGQNVTLSCEQNLNHDAMYWYRQDPGQGLRLIYYSQIVNDFQKGDIAEGYSVSREKKESFPLTVTSAQKNPTAFYLCASSTFGRNQPQHFGDGTRLSIL.

J is TRBJ2-2 and V is TRBV2; 7 nucleotides agree with TRBD1. The V gene's germline CDR1 is SNHLY and CDR2 FYNNEI. This CDR3 is 14 amino acids long. V was pared by 7 bases and J by 5 bases, with 7 bases of the junction left unmatched. The CDR3 reads CASTSTGWTGELFF. The DNA of the CDR3 is TGTGCCAGCACCTCGACAGGGTGGACCGGGGAGCTGTTTTTT.

The chain employs TRBV6-1 and TRBJ2-7; D is ambiguous. Germline CDR1 reads MNHNS; CDR2 reads SASEGT. This CDR3 is built from 12 residues. V lost 2 bases and J lost 2, with 4 bases in between. CDR3 bases: TGTGCCAGCAGTGAACAGACCTACGAGCAGTACTTC. Translation: CASSEQTYEQYF.

V usage is TRBV19 and J usage is TRBJ1-1; unclear D gene. The germline V gene encodes CDR1 LNHDA and CDR2 SQIVND (reference sequence). This CDR3 is 14 amino acids long. The V end was cut by 3 bases, the J end by 1 base, with 9 bases between. The CDR3 sequence: CASSIGVSNTEAFF. In DNA, the CDR3 is TGTGCCAGTAGTATCGGGGTTTCGAACACTGAAGCTTTCTTT.

This chain connects TRBV10-3 to TRBJ2-1; 7 nucleotides line up with TRBD1. Losses at the gene ends were 4 bases for V and 10 bases for J; bases not matched to a gene: 7. Per the germline V gene, CDR1 is ENHRY and CDR2 is SYGVKD. The CDR3 consists of 13 residues. The CDR3 DNA reads as TGTGCCATCAGTGCGCCAGGGGGAAAGGAGCAGTTCTTC. Its translation is CAISAPGGKEQFF.

The rearrangement joins TRBV10-2 to TRBJ1-1; D remains unclear. The CDR3 spans 13 residues. Deletions cut 0 bases from V and 6 bases from J, with 8 bases between. CDR1 is WSHSY, CDR2 SAAADI, per germline. The CDR3 loop reads CASSESHRAEAFF. CDR3 sequence (DNA): TGCGCCAGCAGTGAGTCCCACCGAGCTGAAGCTTTCTTT.

The chain carries TRBV5-1 and TRBJ2-5, with a weak D call TRBD2 (6 bases). The germline V gene has CDR1 SGHRS and CDR2 YFSETQ. The CDR3 extends over 15 amino acids. The V gene lost 0 bases and the J gene lost 4 bases, with 13 bases spanning the gap. The CDR3 region is CASSLGQGGVETQYF. DNA for the CDR3: TGCGCCAGCAGCTTGGGGCAGGGAGGAGTAGAGACCCAGTACTTC.

The V gene is TRBV9, the J gene TRBJ2-5, with 9 bases fitting TRBD1. The CDR3 is 14 amino acids. V lost 4 bases, J lost 5 bases, and 6 bases stayed unmatched. Germline V CDR1 and CDR2: SGDLS, YYNGEE. The CDR3 here is CASSPRTGVETQYF. CDR3 DNA sequence: TGTGCCAGCAGCCCCAGGACAGGGGTGGAGACCCAGTACTTC.

The chain recombines TRBV5-1 with TRBJ1-6, with 7 bases identical to TRBD1. Germline CDR1 reads SGHRS; CDR2 reads YFSETQ. The CDR3 runs to 14 residues. Trimming at V came to 4 bases and at J to 7 bases, leaving 5 bases not matched to a gene. CDR3 amino acids: CASSLGTENSPLHF. The DNA of the CDR3 is TGCGCCAGCAGCCTGGGGACAGAAAATTCACCCCTCCACTTT.

The chain carries TRBV20-1 and TRBJ1-1, with D uncertain. Trimming removed 3 bases at V and 1 base at J, with 15 bases between. The germline gives CDR1 DFQATT, CDR2 SNEGSKA (reference sequence). The CDR3 contains 15 residues. The CDR3 coding sequence is TGCAGTGCTAGTAATCCGCAGGCCCCGAACACTGAAGCTTTCTTT. Protein: CSASNPQAPNTEAFF.

The chain carries TRBV29-1 and TRBJ1-5, with D possibly being TRBD1 (6 bases). V was pared by 4 bases and J by 5 bases, with 9 bases between. The germline CDR1 and CDR2 sequences are SQVTM and ANQGSEA. The CDR3 has 12 residues. CDR3 DNA sequence: TGCAGCGTTGCGGGGGCGGATCAGCCCCAGCATTTT. It encodes CSVAGADQPQHF. The whole variable domain, filled in from reference TRBV29-1 and TRBJ1-5, reads SAVISQKPSRDICQRGTSLTIQCQVDSQVTMMFWYRQQPGQSLTLIATANQGSEATYESGFVIDKFPISRPNLTFSTLTVSNMSPEDSSIYLCSVAGADQPQHFGDGTRLSIL.

This rearrangement joins TRBV24-1 to TRBJ1-6; D uncertain. The CDR3 totals 15 residues. CDR1 and CDR2 from the germline V gene are KGHDR and SFDVKD. The V end lost 0 bases, the J end lost 7 bases, and 9 bases lay between the germline ends. CDR3 nucleotide sequence: TGTGCCACCAGTGATTTGGGGCGGAACAATTCACCCCTCCACTTT. Translating it yields CATSDLGRNNSPLHF.

This clone was seen a handful of times. This sequence joins TRBV6-1 and TRBJ1-1; weak D call: TRBD1 (6 bases). Germline V gene lookup returns CDR1 MNHNS and CDR2 SASEGT. This CDR3 spans 13 amino acids. Trimming took 2 bases from V and 7 from J, leaving 11 bases between them. CDR3 sequence (DNA): TGTGCCAGCAGTGAATCCGGGACAAGTGAAGCTTTCTTT. Translating it yields CASSESGTSEAFF.

This clone was seen more than once but under ten times. The chain links TRBV6-4 to TRBJ2-3; D uncertain. The CDR3 sequence is 14 residues long. The germline CDR1 and CDR2 sequences are MRHNA and SNTAGT. Trimming took off 2 bases at V and 1 base at J, with 7 bases between the two ends. This CDR3 is CASSDKGGTDTQYF. The CDR3 nucleotides are TGTGCCAGCAGTGACAAAGGTGGCACAGATACGCAGTATTTT.

The V call is TRBV19, the J call TRBJ2-2; D gene ambiguous. CDR3 length: 15 amino acids. V lost 4 bases to trimming and J lost 0 bases, with 9 bases between them. Germline CDR1 is LNHDA and CDR2 is SQIVND (reference sequence). In nucleotides, the CDR3 is TGTGCCAGTAGTAGTTTGGGGACGAACACCGGGGAGCTGTTTTTT. Residues: CASSSLGTNTGELFF.

The rearrangement uses TRBV5-5 and TRBJ1-6; 7 bases are shared with TRBD1. CDR1 SGHKS and CDR2 YYEKEE come from the germline V gene (reference sequence). V dropped 3 bases and J dropped 10; count of bases not matched to a gene: 13. There are 16 residues in the CDR3. The CDR3 sequence is CASSSRPQGVGSPLHF. The CDR3 DNA sequence: TGTGCCAGCAGCTCCCGACCTCAGGGGGTAGGCTCACCCCTCCACTTT.

This chain links TRBV15 with TRBJ2-4; TRBD2 agrees at 11 bases. J was trimmed by 5 bases and V by 5 bases; bases with no gene match: 2. CDR1 is LNHNV, CDR2 YYDKDF, per germline (reference sequence). The CDR3 spans 14 residues. Written as DNA, the CDR3 is TGTGCCACCAGCTATAGCGGGGGGGAAAACATTCAGTACTTC. Protein product: CATSYSGGENIQYF.

The chain is built from TRBV9 and TRBJ2-1, with D uncertain. Germline-derived CDR1 and CDR2 are SGDLS and YYNGEE. Trimming took off 0 bases at V and 1 base at J, with 11 bases between the two ends. This CDR3 has 16 amino acids. Here the CDR3 DNA reads TGTGCCAGCAGCGTAGAAAATCCCGATTCCTACAATGAGCAGTTCTTC. Amino acids: CASSVENPDSYNEQFF.

This rearrangement joins TRBV12-3 or TRBV12-4 to TRBJ2-1; possible D gene TRBD1, 5 bases. The CDR3 length is 13 residues. Trimming left V 3 bases short and J 8 bases short, with 11 bases between. The CDR3 protein is CASSFPGYDEQFF. CDR3 DNA: TGTGCCAGCAGTTTCCCAGGGTACGATGAGCAGTTCTTC.

J is TRBJ2-3 and V is TRBV3-1 (or the pseudogene TRBV3-2); 9 bases line up with TRBD2. CDR1 and CDR2 (germline): LGHDT, YNNKEL (reference sequence). This CDR3 has 17 residues. V dropped 0 bases and J dropped 3; count of bases not matched to a gene: 7. CDR3: CASSQEERGVWTDTQYF. The DNA for the CDR3 is TGTGCCAGCAGCCAAGAGGAGCGGGGGGTTTGGACAGATACGCAGTATTTT.

The CDR3 DNA sequence: TGTGCCAGCAGTTTAGGAGCAGGAGAGACCCAGTACTTC. It specifies CASSLGAGETQYF. J is TRBJ2-5 and V is TRBV12-3 or TRBV12-4; D call uncertain. The germline V and J ends were trimmed by 1 base and 4 bases, with 7 bases remaining between them. The CDR3 is 13 residues long.

The rearrangement links TRBV5-5 to TRBJ1-5; 7 bases line up with TRBD1. CDR1 and CDR2 (germline): SGHKS, YYEKEE (reference sequence). V dropped 5 bases and J dropped 2; count of bases not matched to a gene: 7. This CDR3 region has 15 residues. The CDR3 bases are TGTGCCAGCAGGACGACAGGGACGGGCAATCAGCCCCAGCATTTT. Protein product: CASRTTGTGNQPQHF.